This T cell receptor beta chain was sequenced for a study of T cell repertoires in cytomegalovirus infection. About the research overall: Public TCR beta signatures indicated both CMV infection and matching HLA type.

On this clonotype: What it binds is not known.

TCRdb processed the reads anew with MiXCR; each CDR3 protein has one entry. The table shows some 920,000 distinct CDR3 sequences, with roughly 31% occurring only once. This TCR derives from a human donor in good health (CMV status not recorded). Some clones in this sample may be carry-over from other donors' samples. The sample in question was cultured CD8+ T cells from PBMCs, obtained from culture after CMV antigen stimulation.

CDR3 loop: CASSATSGGAGETQYF. The CDR3 region has the DNA TGTGCCAGCAGCGCGACTAGCGGGGGGGCCGGTGAGACCCAGTACTTC. The chain is built from TRBV25-1 and TRBJ2-5; 14 bases match TRBD2. From germline, CDR1 is MGHDK and CDR2 SYGVNS. With V trimmed by 6 bases and J by 5 bases, 8 bases remained unmatched. The CDR3 spans 16 residues.